This record concerns one T cell receptor (beta chain) sequence. Its antigen is still unknown. The CDR3 contains 16 residues. The trim removed 2 bases at V and 2 bases at J, leaving 6 bases unmatched. Germline V CDR1 and CDR2: SGHRS, YFSETQ. This entry comes from a study of T cells in Graves' hyperthyroidism and ophthalmopathy. About the study: At the time of initial diagnosis and before any treatment, peripheral blood was collected.

Graves' hyperthyroidism qualified as stable when ophthalmopathy did not progress within 18 months. The TCR beta CDR3 regions underwent amplification using RNA transcripts as the source. HTBI primers were used for first-round RT-PCR of the TCR CDR3. One entry per CDR3 protein, called by TCRdb with MiXCR from the multiplex PCR reads. This repertoire shows around 400,000 distinct CDR3 sequences, around 25% found once; its top ten account for more than 60%. Broader study findings: Most thyroid clonotypes expanded above 0.001 were also detected in blood.

This clonotype was sampled from a man aged 45-60 years with Graves' hyperthyroidism. The sample consisted of blood. The chain links TRBV5-1 to TRBJ2-7; TRBD2 aligns across 11 bases. The CDR3: CASSLWLAGGPYEQYF. The DNA for the CDR3 is TGCGCCAGCAGCTTATGGCTAGCGGGAGGTCCCTACGAGCAGTACTTC. The whole variable domain, remainder taken from reference TRBV5-1 and TRBJ2-7, is KAGVTQTPRYLIKTRGQQVTLSCSPISGHRSVSWYQQTPGQGLQFLFEYFSETQRNKGNFPGRFSGRQFSNSRSEMNVSTLELGDSALYLCASSLWLAGGPYEQYFGPGTRLTVT.